The rows below give T cell receptor beta chains drawn from one sample of a study of CD8 T cells in Susac syndrome. TCRdb called the immunoSEQ multiplex PCR reads again in MiXCR, with one record for every CDR3 protein. Among some 220,000 distinct CDR3 sequences listed, 95% were seen once. The sequenced material came from CD4+ T cells from PBMCs. These receptor sequences come from a human donor with multiple sclerosis. The CDR3 runs from the conserved cysteine through the conserved F or W. A D gene is named only where the DNA matches it firmly. Not every row has a clone size; where given, it reads once, few, many or a size class.

size: NA; J: TRBJ2-1; D: NA; V: TRBV12-3/TRBV12-4; CDR3: CASSRGTYNEQFF; DNA: TGTGCCAGCAGTCGTGGGACCTACAATGAGCAGTTCTTC
size: once; J: TRBJ2-3; D: TRBD1; V: TRBV5-1; CDR3: CASSLAGTGANTQYF; DNA: TGCGCCAGCAGCTTGGCCGGGACAGGGGCAAATACGCAGTATTTT
size: NA; J: TRBJ1-1; D: NA; V: TRBV29-1; CDR3: CSALGVNTEAFF; DNA: TGCAGCGCCCTTGGGGTGAACACTGAAGCTTTCTTT
size: few; J: TRBJ2-3; D: TRBD2; V: TRBV7-3; CDR3: CASSLLAGDTDTQYF; DNA: TGTGCCAGCAGCCTACTAGCGGGGGACACAGATACGCAGTATTTT
size: NA; J: TRBJ2-4; D: NA; V: TRBV28; CDR3: CASSFHPLNIQYF; DNA: TGTGCCAGCAGTTTCCATCCGCTGAACATTCAGTACTTC
size: NA; J: TRBJ2-1; D: TRBD2; V: TRBV20-1; CDR3: CSATTSGRLHEQFF; DNA: TGCAGTGCAACCACTAGCGGGAGGCTTCATGAGCAGTTCTTC
size: once; J: TRBJ2-5; D: TRBD1; V: TRBV20-1; CDR3: CSASQGGFLETQYF; DNA: TGCAGTGCTAGTCAAGGGGGCTTTTTGGAGACCCAGTACTTC
size: NA; J: TRBJ1-6; D: NA; V: TRBV7-2; CDR3: CASSLWVDSPLHF; DNA: TGTGCCAGCAGCTTATGGGTCGATTCACCCCTCCACTTT
size: NA; J: TRBJ2-1; D: NA; V: TRBV7-9; CDR3: CASSLFVTSFYNEQFF; DNA: TGTGCCAGCAGCTTATTTGTGACTAGTTTCTACAATGAGCAGTTCTTC
size: NA; J: TRBJ2-3; D: NA; V: TRBV28; CDR3: CASGGRRGTDTQYF; DNA: TGTGCCAGCGGGGGGAGGAGGGGCACAGATACGCAGTATTTT
size: NA; J: TRBJ1-2; D: TRBD1; V: TRBV30; CDR3: CAWNRDSRNYGYTF; DNA: TGTGCCTGGAATCGGGACAGCCGAAACTATGGCTACACCTTC
size: NA; J: TRBJ2-5; D: TRBD1; V: TRBV12-5; CDR3: CASGRWDSQTQYF; DNA: TGTGCTAGTGGTCGCTGGGACAGCCAGACCCAGTACTTC
size: NA; J: TRBJ2-7; D: TRBD2; V: TRBV20-1; CDR3: CSANGGTGYEQYF; DNA: TGCAGTGCAAACGGGGGGACCGGCTACGAGCAGTACTTC
size: NA; J: TRBJ1-5; D: NA; V: TRBV20-1; CDR3: CSARNTDNQPQHF; DNA: TGCAGTGCTAGAAATACCGACAATCAGCCCCAGCATTTT
size: NA; J: TRBJ2-5; D: NA; V: TRBV7-2; CDR3: CASSTEETQYF; DNA: TGTGCCAGCAGCACCGAAGAGACCCAGTACTTC
size: NA; J: TRBJ2-2; D: TRBD2; V: TRBV3-1; CDR3: CASSGTMWGTGELFF; DNA: TGTGCCAGCAGCGGGACTATGTGGGGCACCGGGGAGCTGTTTTTT
size: NA; J: TRBJ2-7; D: NA; V: TRBV30; CDR3: CAWSVLREQYF; DNA: TGTGCCTGGAGTGTACTAAGGGAGCAGTACTTC
size: few; J: TRBJ1-2; D: NA; V: TRBV3-1; CDR3: CASSPGSYGYTF; DNA: TGTGCCAGCAGCCCTGGGAGCTATGGCTACACCTTC
size: NA; J: TRBJ1-2; D: NA; V: TRBV3-1; CDR3: CASSQLQGRGYTF; DNA: TGTGCCAGCAGCCAACTGCAGGGCCGGGGCTACACCTTC
size: NA; J: TRBJ2-1; D: TRBD1; V: TRBV24-1; CDR3: CATSADRGEQFF; DNA: TGTGCCACCAGTGCCGACAGGGGAGAGCAGTTCTTC
size: NA; J: TRBJ2-7; D: NA; V: TRBV3-1; CDR3: CASSQEGPVLSEQYF; DNA: TGTGCCAGCAGCCAAGAGGGACCGGTCCTCTCCGAGCAGTACTTC
size: once; J: TRBJ1-2; D: NA; V: TRBV12-5; CDR3: CASGLTGHGYGYTF; DNA: TGTGCTAGTGGTTTGACGGGACATGGGTATGGCTACACCTTC
size: NA; J: TRBJ2-1; D: NA; V: TRBV20-1; CDR3: CSARVEVPHQQFF; DNA: TGCAGTGCTAGGGTCGAGGTGCCTCACCAGCAGTTCTTC
size: NA; J: TRBJ2-5; D: NA; V: TRBV29-1; CDR3: CSVDRARRKETQYF; DNA: TGCAGCGTTGACCGCGCCCGGCGGAAAGAGACCCAGTACTTC
size: NA; J: TRBJ1-2; D: TRBD1; V: TRBV15; CDR3: CATSRGGTGYGYTF; DNA: TGTGCCACCAGCAGAGGGGGGACAGGGTATGGCTACACCTTC
size: NA; J: TRBJ2-2; D: NA; V: TRBV2; CDR3: CASTRETGELFF; DNA: TGTGCCAGCACGAGGGAGACCGGGGAGCTGTTTTTT
size: NA; J: TRBJ1-2; D: NA; V: TRBV30; CDR3: CASIRGDGYTF; DNA: TGTGCCTCCATTAGAGGGGATGGCTACACCTTC
size: NA; J: TRBJ2-4; D: TRBD2; V: TRBV2; CDR3: CAIVSSGEPLAKNIQYF; DNA: TGTGCCATCGTGTCTAGCGGGGAGCCTTTGGCCAAAAACATTCAGTACTTC
size: NA; J: TRBJ1-2; D: TRBD1; V: TRBV12-3/TRBV12-4; CDR3: CASSQTGGLFGYTF; DNA: TGTGCCAGCAGTCAAACAGGGGGCCTCTTTGGCTACACCTTC
size: NA; J: TRBJ2-1; D: TRBD2; V: TRBV30; CDR3: CAWDHSGRHNEQFF; DNA: TGTGCCTGGGACCATAGCGGGAGGCACAATGAGCAGTTCTTC
size: NA; J: TRBJ2-1; D: NA; V: TRBV12-3/TRBV12-4; CDR3: CASSGPRVEQFF; DNA: TGTGCCAGCAGTGGCCCTAGAGTAGAGCAGTTCTTC
size: NA; J: TRBJ2-3; D: NA; V: TRBV2; CDR3: CASSGSRGRESADTQYF; DNA: TGTGCCAGCAGTGGCAGTCGGGGCAGGGAAAGCGCAGATACGCAGTATTTT
size: NA; J: TRBJ2-3; D: NA; V: TRBV5-6; CDR3: CASSPSPGVDTQYF; DNA: TGTGCCAGCAGCCCCAGTCCCGGGGTAGATACGCAGTATTTT
size: NA; J: TRBJ1-5; D: NA; V: TRBV28; CDR3: CASSLTNQPQHF; DNA: TGTGCCAGCAGTTTAACAAATCAGCCCCAGCATTTT
size: NA; J: TRBJ2-1; D: NA; V: TRBV11-2; CDR3: CASSLAPLLGSYNEQFF; DNA: TGTGCCAGCAGCTTAGCTCCCCTACTAGGATCCTACAATGAGCAGTTCTTC
size: NA; J: TRBJ2-7; D: NA; V: TRBV12-3/TRBV12-4; CDR3: CASSFGTHSGSEQYF; DNA: TGTGCCAGCAGTTTTGGGACTCACTCGGGATCCGAGCAGTACTTC
size: NA; J: TRBJ2-2; D: NA; V: TRBV15; CDR3: CATSRPQGVRSGELFF; DNA: TGTGCCACCAGCAGACCCCAGGGAGTTCGGTCCGGGGAGCTGTTTTTT
size: NA; J: TRBJ1-3; D: NA; V: TRBV29-1; CDR3: CSAHKPGLGNTIYF; DNA: TGCAGCGCCCACAAACCGGGACTGGGAAACACCATATATTTT
size: NA; J: TRBJ2-7; D: TRBD2; V: TRBV19; CDR3: CASRPGLAGDEQYF; DNA: TGTGCCAGCAGACCGGGACTAGCGGGGGACGAGCAGTACTTC
size: NA; J: TRBJ1-2; D: TRBD1; V: TRBV9; CDR3: CASSVETGPIYGYTF; DNA: TGTGCCAGCAGCGTAGAGACAGGGCCTATCTATGGCTACACCTTC
size: once; J: TRBJ2-5; D: NA; V: TRBV3-1; CDR3: CASSLKGTQYF; DNA: TGTGCCAGCAGCTTGAAGGGGACCCAGTACTTC
size: once; J: TRBJ2-1; D: TRBD1; V: TRBV7-9; CDR3: CASSSNVGDRGEQFF; DNA: TGTGCCAGCAGCTCCAACGTAGGTGACAGGGGTGAGCAGTTCTTC
size: NA; J: TRBJ2-1; D: NA; V: TRBV2; CDR3: CASSDRNEQFF; DNA: TGTGCCAGCAGTGATCGGAATGAGCAGTTCTTC
size: NA; J: TRBJ2-7; D: TRBD2; V: TRBV6-5; CDR3: CASSYGRTSGENEQYF; DNA: TGTGCCAGCAGTTATGGAAGGACTAGCGGGGAAAACGAGCAGTACTTC
size: NA; J: TRBJ1-2; D: NA; V: TRBV20-1; CDR3: CSARSRGNYGYTF; DNA: TGCAGTGCTAGGTCGCGGGGGAACTATGGCTACACCTTC